The 4 T cell receptor beta chains given below trace back to one sample, sequenced in a study of immune heterogeneity within non-small cell lung tumors. TCRs were amplified from approximately 600 ng gDNA of bulk tumor per sample. Several biopsies were collected from each primary tumor during surgery. They were spaced as far apart as possible within the tumor mass. Their non-small cell lung cancer was newly diagnosed and untreated, and the patients underwent curative surgery. It was with 32 V and 13 J primers that multiplex PCR amplified TCR beta CDR3. TCRdb used MiXCR to reprocess the multiplex PCR reads, holding one entry per CDR3 protein. This table holds a few thousand distinct CDR3 sequences, approximately 24% found once. Sequencing was performed on lung tumor tissue. Every receptor here comes from an older woman with non-small cell lung cancer.

This clonotype has a handful of counts. The rearrangement joins TRBV7-2 to TRBJ2-1; D is unresolved. Between the trimmed V and J ends, which lost 1 base and 6 bases, there was a span of 1 base. Germline V gene data show CDR1 as SGHTA and CDR2 as FQGNSA. This CDR3 region has 11 residues. The chain's CDR3 is CASSLVNEQFF. The DNA of the CDR3 is TGTGCCAGCAGCTTAGTCAATGAGCAGTTCTTC.

The chain carries TRBV9 and TRBJ2-3; D could derive from TRBD1 or TRBD2 (6 bases each). The CDR3 has 16 residues. Germline CDR1 is SGDLS and CDR2 is YYNGEE. Trimming took 4 bases from V and 0 from J, leaving 15 bases between them. CDR3 sequence reads: CASSPQEGESTDTQYF. For the CDR3, the DNA is TGTGCCAGCAGCCCCCAGGAGGGGGAAAGCACAGATACGCAGTATTTT.

This clonotype was seen a few times. The J gene is TRBJ2-7, the V gene TRBV20-1; D not resolved. CDR3 length equals 16 residues. V shed 0 bases and J shed 4 bases, with 19 bases lying between them. Per the germline V gene, CDR1 is DFQATT and CDR2 is SNEGSKA (reference sequence). CDR3 sequence reads: CSARDNSNPRIYEQYF. The DNA of the CDR3 is TGCAGTGCTAGAGATAATTCGAACCCCCGTATATACGAGCAGTACTTC.

The rearrangement uses TRBV19 and TRBJ2-3, with D possibly TRBD1 on 6 matching bases. This CDR3 is built from 14 residues. The germline V and J ends were trimmed by 7 bases and 4 bases, with 15 bases remaining between them. The germline V gene has CDR1 LNHDA and CDR2 SQIVND (reference sequence). The chain's CDR3 is CASIGRGWADTQYF. DNA for the CDR3: TGTGCCAGTATCGGAAGGGGGTGGGCAGATACGCAGTATTTT.